The rows below give T cell receptor beta chains drawn from one sample of a study of blood T cells in healthy people across ages. TCRdb re-derived calls from the 5' RACE reads in MiXCR, one entry per CDR3 protein. There are 650,000 to 700,000 distinct CDR3 sequences in the sample; approximately 52% occur only once, and less than 15% lies in the top ten. Sequenced sample: blood. The receptor source for this set is a woman of 80 years or more in good health. Both conserved end residues are part of each CDR3. Fields, in order: CDR3 protein, CDR3 DNA, D gene, clone size, V gene, J gene. D genes are given only for firm matches. A clone size is listed for some rows: how often the clone was seen (once, few, many), or a class if it is expanded.

CASSLAGTSGGGDEQFF	TGCGCCAGCAGCTTGGCAGGGACTAGCGGGGGGGGAGATGAGCAGTTCTTC	TRBD2	many	TRBV5-1	TRBJ2-1
CATSDLPGNYGYTF	TGTGCCACCAGTGATTTGCCAGGGAACTATGGCTACACCTTC	NA	few	TRBV24-1	TRBJ1-2
CATSKSDSGNTIYF	TGTGCCACCAGCAAGTCAGACTCTGGAAACACCATATATTTT	NA	NA	TRBV15	TRBJ1-3
CASTGTYYEDTQYF	TGTGCCAGCACCGGGACATACTATGAAGATACGCAGTATTTT	NA	few	TRBV6-2/TRBV6-3	TRBJ2-3
CASRQYNEQFF	TGCGCCAGCAGGCAGTACAATGAGCAGTTCTTC	NA	many	TRBV5-1	TRBJ2-1
CASRPLAGGRAGNEQYF	TGTGCCAGCAGACCACTAGCGGGGGGGAGGGCTGGAAATGAGCAGTACTTC	TRBD2	NA	TRBV3-1	TRBJ2-5
CASRLELAGGNEQFF	TGCGCCAGCAGACTTGAACTAGCGGGTGGTAATGAGCAGTTCTTC	TRBD2	many	TRBV5-1	TRBJ2-1
CSANSPSYEQYF	TGCAGTGCTAATTCTCCCTCCTACGAGCAGTACTTC	NA	NA	TRBV20-1	TRBJ2-7
CASSWGDRQFF	TGTGCCAGCAGTTGGGGGGACAGGCAGTTCTTC	NA	many	TRBV27	TRBJ2-1
CASSSFGLAVGDTQYF	TGTGCCAGCAGCTCATTCGGACTAGCAGTTGGAGATACGCAGTATTTT	TRBD2	few	TRBV7-6	TRBJ2-3
CASSLVSGMNTGELFF	TGCGCCAGCAGCTTGGTTAGCGGGATGAACACCGGGGAGCTGTTTTTT	TRBD2	NA	TRBV5-1	TRBJ2-2
CASSPITYNEQFF	TGCGCCAGCAGCCCAATAACCTACAATGAGCAGTTCTTC	NA	NA	TRBV5-1	TRBJ2-1
CASSPRKGTEAFF	TGTGCCAGCAGCCCCCGGAAGGGCACTGAAGCTTTCTTT	NA	many	TRBV7-9	TRBJ1-1
CASRLNDNTDTQYF	TGTGCCAGCAGACTGAACGACAATACAGATACGCAGTATTTT	NA	NA	TRBV6-2/TRBV6-3	TRBJ2-3
CASSESWTGTDEQYF	TGCGCCAGCAGTGAGTCGTGGACAGGGACGGACGAGCAGTACTTC	TRBD1	NA	TRBV10-2	TRBJ2-7
CASSQGLAGEETQYF	TGCGCCAGCAGCCAGGGACTAGCGGGCGAAGAGACCCAGTACTTC	TRBD2	NA	TRBV5-1	TRBJ2-5
CASSARGGIADTQYF	TGTGCCAGCAGCGCCCGGGGGGGCATCGCAGATACGCAGTATTTT	TRBD2	many	TRBV9	TRBJ2-3
CAWDRDSSGNTIYF	TGTGCCTGGGACCGGGACAGCTCTGGAAACACCATATATTTT	TRBD1	NA	TRBV30	TRBJ1-3
CSAKDWTKNIQYF	TGCAGTGCTAAAGACTGGACCAAAAACATTCAGTACTTC	NA	few	TRBV20-1	TRBJ2-4
CSAGQSVHQPQHF	TGCAGCGCTGGACAGAGCGTTCATCAGCCCCAGCATTTT	NA	NA	TRBV29-1	TRBJ1-5
CASSYPLSSGTDTQYF	TGTGCCAGCAGCTACCCCTTGAGTTCCGGCACAGATACGCAGTATTTT	NA	many	TRBV12-3/TRBV12-4	TRBJ2-3